This T cell receptor beta chain was identified in a study of memory CD4+ T cells and cytomegalovirus serostatus. At the level of the study: Donors were healthy Belgian adults, 9 or 10 CMV seropositive and about two dozen seronegative.

In the original processing: After removing out-of-frame reads, approximately 2.2 million distinct TCRbeta sequences remained. Clones were sequenced by immunoSEQ multiplex PCR, and TCRdb holds only the in-frame ones, with some missing. V and J calls and clone size come straight from that table; D and trimming were deduced from the DNA. The repertoire has around 53,000 clones, around 80% of them found once; the top ten carry roughly 1.4%. Germline V gives CDR1 MDHEN, CDR2 SYDVKM. The germline V and J ends were trimmed by 3 bases and 6 bases, with 18 bases remaining between them. The CDR3 spans 16 residues. The sort gate was single viable CD3+CD4+CD8-CD45RO+ cells for memory CD4+ T cells. Positive selection with CD4 microbeads enriched total CD4+ T cells.

The source of this sequence is an adult in good health and CMV-seropositive. The rearrangement joins TRBV28 to TRBJ1-5; a possible D gene is TRBD1 (5 bases). Material for sequencing was memory CD4+ T cells from blood. CDR3 sequence: CASSLGFGRVSQPQHF. The DNA of the CDR3 is TGTGCCAGCAGTTTGGGTTTTGGCAGGGTGAGTCAGCCCCAGCATTTT.